Shown below are 2 T cell receptor beta chains from a single sample sequenced in a study of PD-L1 blockade in urothelial cancer (dated 2017 in TCRdb). Library preparation employed the immunoSEQ multiplex PCR assay. TCRdb took this table from immuneACCESS and kept in-frame rearrangements with V and J called. Such tables lack part of the clones; where checked against another copy, unresolved V genes explain under half of the gap, and the rest is unexplained. Here the sample has about 63,000 clones; around 81% occur a single time. The ten most abundant clones make up approximately 5.1% of the sample. The time point label for this specimen denotes: pretreatment peripheral blood. The sequenced sample was PBMCs, obtained around atezolizumab (anti-PD-L1) treatment. The receptors originated from a man in his sixties or seventies with urothelial cancer.

The chain joins TRBV5-1 to TRBJ2-5, with 8 bases fitting TRBD1. Trimming cost V 1 base and J 5 bases; bases outside gene matches: 4. CDR3 length: 14 amino acids. The germline V gene encodes CDR1 SGHRS and CDR2 YFSETQ. The CDR3 nucleotides read TGCGCCAGCAGCTTGCCAGGGGGCGGGGAGACCCAGTACTTC. Encoded protein: CASSLPGGGETQYF. The whole variable domain, filled in from reference TRBV5-1 and TRBJ2-5, reads KAGVTQTPRYLIKTRGQQVTLSCSPISGHRSVSWYQQTPGQGLQFLFEYFSETQRNKGNFPGRFSGRQFSNSRSEMNVSTLELGDSALYLCASSLPGGGETQYFGPGTRLLVL.

This chain uses TRBV5-6 with TRBJ2-7, with 11 bases aligning to TRBD2. J was trimmed by 5 bases and V by 5 bases; bases with no gene match: 9. This CDR3 has 15 residues. Germline V CDR1 and CDR2: SGHDT, YYEEEE. CDR3 amino acids: CASRLLAGGADEQYF. The CDR3 nucleotides read TGTGCCAGCAGGTTGTTAGCGGGAGGGGCCGACGAGCAGTACTTC.